These 10 T cell receptor beta chains were all obtained from the same sample, sequenced in a study of blood T cell repertoires in COVID-19 (dated by TCRdb to 2020 to 2021). Library preparation used the immunoSEQ multiplex PCR assay. What TCRdb holds here is the immuneACCESS table cut down to in-frame rearrangements. Part of the clones is not present; checked against another copy, under half of the missing clones reflect an unresolved V gene, and the others are unexplained. In this sample the table shows some 140,000 clones, around 83% of which occur a single time. The ten largest account for roughly 4.5% of the sample. Sequencing used peripheral blood. The origin of the receptors is a human donor in a cohort sampled during active COVID-19.

The chain is built from TRBV5-1 and TRBJ2-5; TRBD1 is a possible D gene (6 bases). V shed 4 bases and J shed 1 base, with 8 bases lying between them. The CDR3 covers 13 residues. CDR1 and CDR2 from the germline V gene are SGHRS and YFSETQ. The CDR3 reads CASSPDSQETQYF. CDR3 bases: TGCGCCAGCAGCCCGGACAGCCAAGAGACCCAGTACTTC.

The rearrangement uses TRBV21-1 and TRBJ1-2; the table's D call, TRBD1, was not checked against the DNA. TRBV21-1 is assigned pseudogene status. The CDR3 extends over 14 amino acids. The CDR3 loop is CATPEKRGPQGYTF. The CDR3 nucleotides are TGTGCCACCCCTGAAAAAAGGGGGCCACAAGGCTACACCTTC.

The chain recombines TRBV5-1 with TRBJ1-4; 9 bases are shared with TRBD1. The germline CDR1 and CDR2 sequences are SGHRS and YFSETQ. This CDR3 region has 15 residues. Unmatched junction bases numbered 8, after V lost 3 bases and J lost 8 bases. The CDR3 DNA reads TGCGCCAGCAGCTGGAGGGGACAGGGAGGCGAAAAACTGTTTTTT. Its translation is CASSWRGQGGEKLFF.

This clone was picked up a small number of times. The genes are TRBV5-5 and TRBJ2-4; the D is unclear. Germline-derived CDR1 and CDR2 are SGHKS and YYEKEE (reference sequence). This CDR3 region has 13 residues. V was clipped by 4 bases and J by 0 bases, with 5 bases between them. Here the CDR3 reads CASSPEAKNIQYF. CDR3 in DNA: TGTGCCAGCAGCCCAGAAGCCAAAAACATTCAGTACTTC.

The V gene is TRBV18, the J gene TRBJ1-2; TRBD1 is a possible D gene (5 bases). The germline V and J ends were trimmed by 2 bases and 4 bases, with 14 bases remaining between them. The CDR3 totals 15 residues. CDR1 KGHSH and CDR2 LQKENI come from the germline V gene. In nucleotides, the CDR3 is TGTGCCAGCTCACCAGGGGACGGGAGAGCCTATGGCTACACCTTC. Translating gives CASSPGDGRAYGYTF.

The J gene is TRBJ1-1, the V gene TRBV29-1, with D possibly being TRBD1 (5 bases). The CDR3 extends over 14 amino acids. Per the germline V gene, CDR1 is SQVTM and CDR2 is ANQGSEA. V dropped 7 bases and J dropped 3 bases, with 18 bases sitting between them. The CDR3 reads CSASMTKGDTEAFF. The DNA of the CDR3 is TGCAGCGCCTCTATGACGAAAGGGGACACTGAAGCTTTCTTT.

The chain employs TRBV5-4 and TRBJ1-2; D is unresolved. V gave up 4 bases and J gave up 3 bases, with 7 bases separating them. The CDR3 length is 12 residues. The V gene's germline CDR1 is SGHNT and CDR2 YYREEE (reference sequence). This CDR3 reads CASSPDYYGYTF. CDR3 bases: TGTGCCAGCAGCCCCGACTACTATGGCTACACCTTC.

The V call is TRBV4-1, the J call TRBJ2-5; weak D call: TRBD1 (6 bases). V lost 4 bases and J 2 bases, leaving 11 bases between the germline ends. Germline CDR1 reads MGHRA; CDR2 reads YSYEKL. The CDR3 is 14 residues long. The CDR3, as DNA: TGCGCCAGCAGCCTACAGGGTCTACAAGAGACCCAGTACTTC. Residues: CASSLQGLQETQYF.

The V gene is TRBV10-3, the J gene TRBJ1-2; TRBD1 matches at 7 bases. The J segment lost 6 bases and the V segment lost 6 bases, leaving 10 bases of the junction unmatched. CDR1 is ENHRY and CDR2 is SYGVKD in the germline V gene. There are 14 residues in the CDR3. This CDR3 is CAIRYLTGRDGYTF. CDR3 sequence (DNA): TGTGCCATCAGATACTTGACAGGGCGCGATGGCTACACCTTC.

The V gene is TRBV28, the J gene TRBJ1-1; D unresolved. This CDR3 region has 14 residues. The germline V gene encodes CDR1 MDHEN and CDR2 SYDVKM. Trimming stripped 2 bases from V and 2 bases from J, with 9 bases between. CDR3 sequence: CASSLTPRNTEAFF. Written as DNA, the CDR3 is TGTGCCAGCAGTTTAACCCCCAGAAACACTGAAGCTTTCTTT. The variable domain in full, completed from reference TRBV28 and TRBJ1-1, reads DVKVTQSSRYLVKRTGEKVFLECVQDMDHENMFWYRQDPGLGLRLIYFSYDVKMKEKGDIPEGYSVSREKKERFSLILESASTNQTSMYLCASSLTPRNTEAFFGQGTRLTVV.